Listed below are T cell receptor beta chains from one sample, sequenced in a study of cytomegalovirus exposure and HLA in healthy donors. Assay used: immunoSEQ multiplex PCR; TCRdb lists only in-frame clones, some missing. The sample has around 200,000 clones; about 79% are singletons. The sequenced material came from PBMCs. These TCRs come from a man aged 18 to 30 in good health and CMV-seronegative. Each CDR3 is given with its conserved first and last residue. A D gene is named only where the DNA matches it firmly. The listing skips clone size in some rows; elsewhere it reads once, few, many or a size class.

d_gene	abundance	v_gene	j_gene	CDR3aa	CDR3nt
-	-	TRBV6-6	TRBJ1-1	CASSYSGGRTEAFF	TGTGCCAGCAGTTATTCGGGGGGCCGAACTGAAGCTTTCTTT
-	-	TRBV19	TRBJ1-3	CASSIVPTGVTPSGNTIYF	TGTGCCAGTAGTATCGTCCCGACAGGTGTTACTCCCTCTGGAAACACCATATATTTT
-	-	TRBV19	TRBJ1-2	CASSIEGQLLNYGYTF	TGTGCCAGTAGTATCGAAGGACAGCTACTTAACTATGGCTACACCTTC
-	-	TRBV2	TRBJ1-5	CASRGGGDQPQHF	TGTGCCAGCCGCGGTGGCGGAGATCAGCCCCAGCATTTT
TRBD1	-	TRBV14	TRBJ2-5	CASSQDQTGGLETQYF	TGTGCCAGCAGCCAGGACCAGACAGGGGGCTTGGAGACCCAGTACTTC
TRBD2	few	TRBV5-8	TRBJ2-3	CASRERESPGPDTQYF	TGTGCCAGCAGGGAGCGGGAGTCCCCCGGCCCAGATACGCAGTATTTT
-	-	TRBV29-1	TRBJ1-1	CSVGDSRTEAFF	TGCAGCGTTGGGGACTCTAGAACTGAAGCTTTCTTT
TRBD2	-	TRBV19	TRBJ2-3	CASSFTSGGGTDTQYF	TGTGCCAGTAGCTTTACTTCGGGGGGGGGAACAGATACGCAGTATTTT
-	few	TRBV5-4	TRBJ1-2	CASSLYDTLYGYTF	TGTGCCAGCAGCTTATATGACACCCTCTATGGCTACACCTTC
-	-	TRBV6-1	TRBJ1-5	CASSEGEGGWGNQPQHF	TGTGCCAGCAGTGAGGGGGAGGGCGGGTGGGGCAATCAGCCCCAGCATTTT
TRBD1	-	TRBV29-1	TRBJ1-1	CSVDLTGVNTEAFF	TGCAGCGTTGACCTGACAGGGGTGAACACTGAAGCTTTCTTT
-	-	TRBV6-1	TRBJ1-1	CASTLQTNTEAFF	TGTGCCAGCACTCTCCAGACAAACACTGAAGCTTTCTTT
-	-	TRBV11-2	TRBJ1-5	CASSRSQGYNQPQHF	TGTGCCAGCAGCCGGAGTCAGGGTTACAATCAGCCCCAGCATTTT
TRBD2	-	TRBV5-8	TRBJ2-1	CASSLVSFTSGGANEQFF	TGTGCCAGCAGCTTGGTATCCTTCACTAGCGGGGGGGCGAATGAGCAGTTCTTC